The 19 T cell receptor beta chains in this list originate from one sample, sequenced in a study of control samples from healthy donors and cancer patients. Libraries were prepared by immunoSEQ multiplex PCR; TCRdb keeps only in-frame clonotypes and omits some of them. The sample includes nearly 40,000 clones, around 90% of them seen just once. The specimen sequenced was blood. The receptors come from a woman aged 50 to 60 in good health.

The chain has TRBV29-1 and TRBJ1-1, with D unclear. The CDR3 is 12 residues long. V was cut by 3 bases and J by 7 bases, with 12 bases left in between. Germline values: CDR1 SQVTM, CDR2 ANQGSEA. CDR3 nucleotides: TGCAGCGTTGACAGGACCAGGCGTGAAGCTTTCTTT. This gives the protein CSVDRTRREAFF. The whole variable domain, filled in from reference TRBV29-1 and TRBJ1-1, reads SAVISQKPSRDICQRGTSLTIQCQVDSQVTMMFWYRQQPGQSLTLIATANQGSEATYESGFVIDKFPISRPNLTFSTLTVSNMSPEDSSIYLCSVDRTRREAFFGQGTRLTVV.

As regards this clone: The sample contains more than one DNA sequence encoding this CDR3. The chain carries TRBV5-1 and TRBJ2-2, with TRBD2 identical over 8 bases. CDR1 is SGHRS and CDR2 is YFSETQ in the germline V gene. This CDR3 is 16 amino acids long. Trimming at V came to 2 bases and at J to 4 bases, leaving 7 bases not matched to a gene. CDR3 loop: CASSLIPGGGTGELFF. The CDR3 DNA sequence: TGCGCCAGCAGCTTAATTCCCGGGGGGGGCACCGGGGAGCTGTTTTTT.

The CDR3 nucleotides read TGTGCCAGCTCCTCCCCCGCAGCGCCCTATGGCTACACCTTC. It translates to CASSSPAAPYGYTF. The rearrangement uses TRBV28 and TRBJ1-2, with D hard to call. CDR3 length: 14 residues. With 8 bases removed from V and 4 bases from J, the gap between germline ends came to 17 bases. Germline lookup yields CDR1 MDHEN and CDR2 SYDVKM.

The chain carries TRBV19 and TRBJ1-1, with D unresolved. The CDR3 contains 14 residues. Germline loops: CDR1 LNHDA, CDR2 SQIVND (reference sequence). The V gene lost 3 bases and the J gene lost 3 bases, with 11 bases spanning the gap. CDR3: CASSIPGSDTEAFF. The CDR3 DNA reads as TGTGCCAGTAGTATCCCAGGTAGCGACACTGAAGCTTTCTTT.

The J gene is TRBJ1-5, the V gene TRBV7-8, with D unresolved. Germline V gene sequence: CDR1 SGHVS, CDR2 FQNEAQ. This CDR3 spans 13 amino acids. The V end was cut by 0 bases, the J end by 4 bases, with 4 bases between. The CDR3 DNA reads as TGTGCCAGCAGCTTAGCTGCGAATCAGCCCCAGCATTTT. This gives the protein CASSLAANQPQHF.

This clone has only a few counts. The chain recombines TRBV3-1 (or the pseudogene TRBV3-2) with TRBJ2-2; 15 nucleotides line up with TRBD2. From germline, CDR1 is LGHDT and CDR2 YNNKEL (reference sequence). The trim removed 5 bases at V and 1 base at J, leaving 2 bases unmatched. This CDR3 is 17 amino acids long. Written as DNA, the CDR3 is TGTGCCAGCAGCAAGGGACTAGCGGGGGGGAACACCGGGGAGCTGTTTTTT. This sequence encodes CASSKGLAGGNTGELFF.

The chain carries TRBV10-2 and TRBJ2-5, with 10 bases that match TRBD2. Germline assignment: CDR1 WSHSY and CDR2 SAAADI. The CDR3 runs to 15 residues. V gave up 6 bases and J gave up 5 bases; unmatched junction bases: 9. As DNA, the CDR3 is TGCGCCAGCAGCGGGTGGCTAGCGGGGGTTGAGACCCAGTACTTC. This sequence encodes CASSGWLAGVETQYF.

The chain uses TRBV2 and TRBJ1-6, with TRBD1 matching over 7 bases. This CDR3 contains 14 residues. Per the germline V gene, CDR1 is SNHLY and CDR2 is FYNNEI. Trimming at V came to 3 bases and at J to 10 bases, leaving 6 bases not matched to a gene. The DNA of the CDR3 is TGTGCCAGCAGTGATAGGGACAGTTACTCACCCCTCCACTTT. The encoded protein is CASSDRDSYSPLHF.

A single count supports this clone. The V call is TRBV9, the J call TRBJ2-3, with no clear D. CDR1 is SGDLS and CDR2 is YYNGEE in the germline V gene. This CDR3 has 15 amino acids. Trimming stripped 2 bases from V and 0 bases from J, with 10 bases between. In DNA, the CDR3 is TGTGCCAGCAGCGTTAGCCACGATAGCACAGATACGCAGTATTTT. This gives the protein CASSVSHDSTDTQYF.

CDR3 loop: CASSGEIRYYEQYF. As DNA, the CDR3 is TGTGCCAGCAGCGGAGAGATCCGGTACTACGAGCAGTACTTC. The chain employs TRBV7-9 and TRBJ2-7; D is uncertain. Germline CDR1 is SEHNR and CDR2 is FQNEAQ (reference sequence). The CDR3 consists of 14 residues. V lost 5 bases to trimming and J lost 3 bases, with 14 bases between them.

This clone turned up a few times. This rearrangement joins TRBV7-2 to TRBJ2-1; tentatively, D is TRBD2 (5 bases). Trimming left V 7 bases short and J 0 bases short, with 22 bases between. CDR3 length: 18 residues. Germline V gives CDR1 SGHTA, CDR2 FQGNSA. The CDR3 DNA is TGTGCCAGCACCGACTGGGGTAGTCTAGCTAACTCCTACAATGAGCAGTTCTTC. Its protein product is CASTDWGSLANSYNEQFF.

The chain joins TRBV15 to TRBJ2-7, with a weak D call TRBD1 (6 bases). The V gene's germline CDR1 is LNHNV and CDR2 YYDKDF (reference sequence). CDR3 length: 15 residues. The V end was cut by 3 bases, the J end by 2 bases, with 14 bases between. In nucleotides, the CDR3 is TGTGCCACCAGCAGGTTCCGGGACACCGCCTACGAGCAGTACTTC. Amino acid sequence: CATSRFRDTAYEQYF.

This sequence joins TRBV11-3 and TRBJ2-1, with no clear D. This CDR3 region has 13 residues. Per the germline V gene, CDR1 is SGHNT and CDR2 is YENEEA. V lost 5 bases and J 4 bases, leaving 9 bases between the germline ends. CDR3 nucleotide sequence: TGTGCCAGCAGCGTAAACAGTTACAATGAGCAGTTCTTC. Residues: CASSVNSYNEQFF.

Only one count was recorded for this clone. The CDR3 coding sequence is TGTGCCAGCAGTTACTCGGGTTCTACTGGAAACACCATATATTTT. This codes for CASSYSGSTGNTIYF. V is TRBV6-6 and J is TRBJ1-3, with D unresolved. Germline CDR1 and CDR2: MNHNY and SVGAGI (reference sequence). Trimming left V 0 bases short and J 2 bases short, with 8 bases between. The CDR3 sequence is 15 residues long.

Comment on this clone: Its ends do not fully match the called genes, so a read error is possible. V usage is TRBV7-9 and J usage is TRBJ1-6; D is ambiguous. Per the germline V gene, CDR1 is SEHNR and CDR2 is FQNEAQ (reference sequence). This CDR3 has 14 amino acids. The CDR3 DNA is TGTGCCAACAGCCTACGGTCCGATAATTCACCCCTCCACTTT. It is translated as CANSLRSDNSPLHF.

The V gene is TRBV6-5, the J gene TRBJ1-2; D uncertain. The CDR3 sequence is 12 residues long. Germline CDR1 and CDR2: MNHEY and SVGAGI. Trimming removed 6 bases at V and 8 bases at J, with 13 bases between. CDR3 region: CASRPQAGGYTF. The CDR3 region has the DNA TGTGCCAGCAGGCCCCAAGCGGGCGGCTACACCTTC.

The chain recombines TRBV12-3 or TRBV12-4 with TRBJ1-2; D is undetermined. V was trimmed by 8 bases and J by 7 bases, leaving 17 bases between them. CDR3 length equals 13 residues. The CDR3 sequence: CASSPRTATGYTF. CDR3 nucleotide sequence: TGTGCCAGCTCCCCTAGGACTGCAACTGGCTACACCTTC.

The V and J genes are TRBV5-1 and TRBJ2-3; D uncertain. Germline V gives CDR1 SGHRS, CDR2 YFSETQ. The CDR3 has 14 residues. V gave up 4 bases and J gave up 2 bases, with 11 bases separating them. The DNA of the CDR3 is TGCGCCAGCAGCGCTAAAGAAGCCACAGATACGCAGTATTTT. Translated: CASSAKEATDTQYF.

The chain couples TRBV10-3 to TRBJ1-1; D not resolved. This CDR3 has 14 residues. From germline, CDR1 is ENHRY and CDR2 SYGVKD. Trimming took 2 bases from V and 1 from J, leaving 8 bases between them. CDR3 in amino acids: CAISELGGNTEAFF. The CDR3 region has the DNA TGTGCCATCAGTGAGCTGGGAGGGAACACTGAAGCTTTCTTT.